These 24 T cell receptor beta chains were all obtained from the same sample, sequenced in a study of blood T cell repertoires in COVID-19. Produced via immunoSEQ multiplex PCR; TCRdb's table is partial and in-frame only. This table has 110,000 or so clones, approximately 82% appearing once. The sequencing sample was made of peripheral blood. These receptors all come from a woman older than 75 with acute or convalescent COVID-19.

A remark on this clone: Other DNA sequences in the same sample also yield this CDR3. This sequence joins TRBV5-1 and TRBJ2-1, with D tentatively TRBD1 (6 bases). With 2 bases removed from V and 9 bases from J, the gap between germline ends came to 12 bases. In germline, CDR1 is SGHRS, CDR2 YFSETQ. The CDR3 length is 13 residues. CDR3 sequence reads: CASSLQGSGEQFF. CDR3 sequence (DNA): TGCGCCAGCAGCTTACAGGGTAGTGGTGAGCAGTTCTTC.

This chain joins TRBV27 and TRBJ2-3; TRBD1 matches 8 bases. The CDR3 sequence is 17 residues long. J gave up 0 bases and V 6 bases, and 11 bases lay outside the gene matches. The germline CDR1 and CDR2 sequences are MNHEY and SMNVEV (reference sequence). CDR3 sequence (DNA): TGTGCCAGCAGCATCCTCTTTGGACAGGGCAGCACAGATACGCAGTATTTT. Protein product: CASSILFGQGSTDTQYF.

The V call is TRBV27, the J call TRBJ2-1; 11 bases agree with TRBD2. After removal of 6 bases from V and 4 bases from J, the junction contained 8 bases not matched to a gene. Germline V gene data show CDR1 as MNHEY and CDR2 as SMNVEV (reference sequence). This CDR3 contains 16 residues. The CDR3 coding sequence is TGTGCCAGCAGCCTTTCCGGGACTAGCGGTTACAATGAGCAGTTCTTC. Its protein product is CASSLSGTSGYNEQFF.

The chain combines TRBV29-1 with TRBJ1-1, with TRBD1 identical over 8 bases. With 3 bases clipped from V and 5 bases from J, the junction kept 8 bases outside the gene matches. The CDR3 length is 14 residues. Germline CDR1 reads SQVTM; CDR2 reads ANQGSEA. The CDR3 here is CSVDRARGPTEAFF. CDR3 DNA sequence: TGCAGCGTTGACAGGGCCAGGGGGCCAACTGAAGCTTTCTTT.

There are a few counts of this clone. The CDR3 sequence: CASSRDTEAFF. The CDR3 bases are TGTGCCAGCAGCCGGGACACTGAAGCTTTCTTT. J is TRBJ1-1 and V is TRBV7-6; D unclear. This CDR3 spans 11 amino acids. V lost 5 bases and J 3 bases, leaving 4 bases between the germline ends. Germline CDR1 SGHVS, CDR2 FNYEAQ.

The chain links TRBV7-2 to TRBJ2-3, with 10 nucleotides matching TRBD2. V gave up 4 bases and J gave up 5 bases; unmatched junction bases: 6. Germline V lookup: CDR1 SGHTA, CDR2 FQGNSA. The CDR3 is made up of 15 amino acids. Here the CDR3 reads CASSWSGREGDTQYF. The CDR3 DNA sequence: TGTGCCAGCAGCTGGAGCGGGAGGGAGGGAGATACGCAGTATTTT.

The rearrangement links TRBV19 to TRBJ1-1, with D perhaps TRBD1 (5 bases). Germline V gives CDR1 LNHDA, CDR2 SQIVND (reference sequence). This CDR3 has 14 residues. Trimming shortened V by 7 bases and J by 11 bases, and 23 bases separated the two germline ends. The CDR3 region is CASKTLGGGREAFF. Here the CDR3 DNA reads TGTGCCAGTAAAACTCTGGGGGGAGGCAGAGAGGCTTTCTTT.

The rearrangement joins TRBV7-6 to TRBJ1-5; a weak D match, TRBD1 (5 bases). Germline V gives CDR1 SGHVS, CDR2 FNYEAQ. There are 13 residues in the CDR3. V lost 5 bases and J lost 4, with 9 bases in between. DNA for the CDR3: TGTGCCAGCAGCCTACAGGAGAATCAGCCCCAGCATTTT. Translated, it gives CASSLQENQPQHF.

V is TRBV28 and J is TRBJ2-1; D is perhaps TRBD2 (6 bases). V was trimmed by 6 bases and J by 7 bases, leaving 13 bases between them. Germline V CDR1 and CDR2: MDHEN, SYDVKM. The CDR3 runs to 13 residues. CDR3 region: CASSLAAGNEQFF. Written as DNA, the CDR3 is TGTGCCAGCAGCCTCGCCGCGGGAAATGAGCAGTTCTTC.

The chain combines TRBV21-1 with TRBJ2-2; the tabulated D call, TRBD1, remains unverified against the DNA. TRBV21-1 is termed a pseudogene. The CDR3 totals 20 residues. This CDR3 reads CASSKHRRRTGWTSDGELFF. CDR3 DNA: TGTGCCAGCAGCAAACATAGGAGGAGGACAGGGTGGACCTCCGACGGGGAGCTGTTTTTT.

V gene TRBV24-1 combines with J gene TRBJ2-5, with TRBD1 identical over 8 bases. The CDR3 loop spans 17 amino acids. Germline V CDR1 and CDR2: KGHDR, SFDVKD. The trim removed 1 base at V and 1 base at J, leaving 7 bases unmatched. The CDR3 sequence is CATSDLGQGKLQETQYF. CDR3 in DNA: TGTGCCACCAGTGATTTAGGACAGGGAAAACTCCAAGAGACCCAGTACTTC.

The rearrangement links TRBV14 to TRBJ2-7; perhaps TRBD1 as D (6 bases). Germline V lookup: CDR1 SGHDN, CDR2 FVKESK. Deletions cut 0 bases from V and 3 bases from J, with 21 bases between. The CDR3 runs 18 residues. As DNA, the CDR3 is TGTGCCAGCAGCCAAGATCTGAAAGACAGGCCGATCTACTACGAGCAGTACGTC. Amino acids: CASSQDLKDRPIYYEQYV.

The chain uses TRBV15 and TRBJ1-5, with no clear D. CDR3 length: 17 amino acids. V was trimmed by 0 bases and J by 2 bases, leaving 14 bases between them. The germline gives CDR1 LNHNV, CDR2 YYDKDF (reference sequence). This CDR3 reads CATSREFAGSGNQPQHF. The DNA for the CDR3 is TGTGCCACCAGCAGAGAGTTTGCCGGGTCGGGCAATCAGCCCCAGCATTTT.

The V and J genes are TRBV4-2 and TRBJ2-1; 7 bases align to TRBD2. This CDR3 has 15 amino acids. Trimming cost V 0 bases and J 5 bases; bases outside gene matches: 4. The germline CDR1 and CDR2 sequences are LGHNA and YNFKEQ. CDR3 sequence reads: CASSQDKLADNEQFF. DNA for the CDR3: TGTGCCAGCAGCCAAGATAAGCTAGCGGACAATGAGCAGTTCTTC.

This clone was seen just once. CDR3 nucleotide sequence: TGTGCCTCCAAGCGCCAAATGAACACTGAAGCTTTCTTT. Translated: CASKRQMNTEAFF. The J gene is TRBJ1-1, the V gene TRBV6-6, with D unresolved. Germline V gene sequence: CDR1 MNHNY, CDR2 SVGAGI (reference sequence). CDR3 length: 13 amino acids. The V end lost 11 bases, the J end lost 0 bases, and 13 bases lay between the germline ends.

The chain uses TRBV6-5 and TRBJ1-2, with TRBD1 matching 7 bases. The CDR3 covers 13 residues. From germline, CDR1 is MNHEY and CDR2 SVGAGI. CDR3 DNA: TGTGCAACAGCTCGCCAGGGGGGTAATAGCTACACCTTC. Translating it yields CATARQGGNSYTF.

This chain uses TRBV7-2 with TRBJ2-7; weak D call: TRBD1 (5 bases). V was clipped by 2 bases and J by 2 bases, with 7 bases between them. CDR1 and CDR2 (germline): SGHTA, FQGNSA. This CDR3 has 13 amino acids. CDR3 region: CASSLRGTYEQYV. The DNA for the CDR3 is TGTGCCAGCAGCTTAAGGGGAACCTACGAGCAGTACGTC.

The chain recombines TRBV7-8 with TRBJ2-1; TRBD1 matches at 7 bases. J lost 5 bases, V lost 5 bases, and 9 bases had no gene match. The germline V gene has CDR1 SGHVS and CDR2 FQNEAQ. This CDR3 is built from 15 residues. DNA for the CDR3: TGTGCCAGCAGCCCACTAGAGGGGGCCCACAATGAGCAGTTCTTC. Encoded protein: CASSPLEGAHNEQFF.

The chain uses TRBV4-1 and TRBJ2-2; maybe TRBD2 (5 bases). V lost 1 base and J lost 3, with 9 bases in between. The CDR3 sequence is 15 residues long. In germline, CDR1 is MGHRA, CDR2 YSYEKL. The CDR3 region is CASSQGGSYTGELFF. The CDR3 DNA sequence: TGCGCCAGCAGCCAAGGTGGGAGTTACACCGGGGAGCTGTTTTTT.

The rearrangement links TRBV11-2 to TRBJ2-1; weak D call: TRBD1 (5 bases). This CDR3 is 14 amino acids long. V was pared by 4 bases and J by 5 bases, with 12 bases between. Looked up from germline, CDR1 is SGHAT and CDR2 is FQNNGV. The CDR3 loop is CASSSWTKNNEQFF. The CDR3 coding sequence is TGTGCCAGCAGCTCTTGGACAAAAAACAATGAGCAGTTCTTC. Supplemented by reference TRBV11-2 and TRBJ2-1, the full variable domain reads EAGVAQSPRYKIIEKRQSVAFWCNPISGHATLYWYQQILGQGPKLLIQFQNNGVVDDSQLPKDRFSAERLKGVDSTLKIQPAKLEDSAVYLCASSSWTKNNEQFFGPGTRLTVL.

This clone was seen just once. The chain employs TRBV3-1 (or the pseudogene TRBV3-2) and TRBJ2-3, with TRBD1 matching over 9 bases. V gave up 8 bases and J gave up 0 bases; unmatched junction bases: 6. This CDR3 has 15 amino acids. The V gene's germline CDR1 is LGHDT and CDR2 YNNKEL (reference sequence). As DNA, the CDR3 is TGTGCCAGCGGAAACAGGGGGCCGAGCACAGATACGCAGTATTTT. It is translated as CASGNRGPSTDTQYF.

The J gene is TRBJ1-6, the V gene TRBV12-3 or TRBV12-4; tentative D call: TRBD1 (5 bases). V lost 5 bases and J lost 9, with 11 bases in between. CDR3 length equals 13 residues. Here the CDR3 reads CASSPIGGSPLHF. CDR3 coding DNA: TGTGCCAGCAGTCCGATCGGGGGTTCACCCCTCCACTTT.

The chain couples TRBV5-1 to TRBJ1-4; 7 bases are a match to TRBD1. The trim removed 5 bases at V and 3 bases at J, leaving 10 bases unmatched. The CDR3 extends over 16 amino acids. Germline CDR1 SGHRS, CDR2 YFSETQ. In nucleotides, the CDR3 is TGCGCCAGCAGAGAGGGGGCAATACCGGCTAATGAAAAACTGTTTTTT. It codes for CASREGAIPANEKLFF.

The chain uses TRBV23-1 and TRBJ1-5; the D is unclear. TRBV23-1 is known as an ORF, though its function is uncertain. V shed 5 bases and J shed 6 bases, with 11 bases lying between them. The CDR3 runs to 13 residues. The CDR3 bases are TGCGCCAGCAGTTTACCCCCCGGTCAGCCCCAGCATTTT. It encodes CASSLPPGQPQHF.